The text below deals with one T cell receptor (beta chain). The data originate from a study of blood T cell repertoires in COVID-19. Across the whole study: T cells, B-cell-depleted T cells, or PBMCs supplied cDNA or gDNA.

In germline, CDR1 is MNHEY, CDR2 SMNVEV (reference sequence). CDR3 size: 17 residues. After removal of 6 bases from V and 10 bases from J, the junction contained 17 bases not matched to a gene. Clones were sequenced by immunoSEQ multiplex PCR, and TCRdb holds only the in-frame ones, with some missing. There are about 290,000 clones in the sample; roughly 86% occur only once, and around 10% lies in the top ten. V is TRBV27 and J is TRBJ2-1; 11 bases fit TRBD2. The receptor was derived from a woman under 40 with COVID-19, enrolled during active disease. Sequencing was carried out using peripheral blood. The CDR3 loop reads CASSFLGRGLADLEQFF. The CDR3 coding sequence is TGTGCCAGCAGCTTTCTCGGTAGGGGACTAGCGGATCTAGAGCAGTTCTTC.